This T cell receptor beta chain was profiled in a study of blood T cell repertoires in COVID-19. As for the study in general: The samples span acute and convalescent COVID-19 from the United States, Italy and Spain. The analysed material was cDNA or gDNA that came from T cells, B-cell-depleted T cells, or PBMCs.

In the original analysis: How many nucleated cells were present was estimated from reference gene primer amplification. Assay used: immunoSEQ multiplex PCR; TCRdb lists only in-frame clones, some missing. Clone size and V and J calls were adopted from that table, with D and trimming inferred from the DNA. There are some 200,000 clones in the sample; approximately 80% occur only once, and approximately 11% lies in the top ten. Seattle participants joined during active infection and were tracked over time. CDR1 is LNHDA, CDR2 SQIVND, per germline (reference sequence). V shed 3 bases and J shed 0 bases, with 11 bases lying between them. This CDR3 is built from 15 residues.

Input material: peripheral blood. This TCR came from a woman in her 40s with COVID-19, enrolled during active disease. V gene TRBV19 combines with J gene TRBJ1-1; a weak D match, TRBD1 (6 bases). The CDR3 DNA is TGTGCCAGTAGTATGATAGGGGGTTTGAACACTGAAGCTTTCTTT. It encodes CASSMIGGLNTEAFF.